What follows is one T cell receptor beta chain and its context. The data derive from a study of patients and donors after allogeneic stem cell transplantation. The CDR3 runs 16 residues. V lost 2 bases, J lost 4 bases, and 17 bases lay in between. Germline CDR1 reads SGHAT; CDR2 reads FQNNGV. TCRdb itself ran the RT-PCR reads through MiXCR, one entry per CDR3 protein. Among roughly 190,000 distinct CDR3 sequences, roughly 40% were seen once, and the ten largest hold 33%. The sample comprised blood, either unsorted or a sorted T cell fraction (not recorded which). The TCR sequence derives from a human donor who was either an allogeneic HSCT recipient or a stem cell or donor lymphocyte infusion donor (not recorded which). It is not recorded whose cells these are; they may come from a transplant donor. J is TRBJ1-1 and V is TRBV11-2; D possibly corresponds to TRBD1 (5 bases). The DNA for the CDR3 is TGTGCCAGCAGCTTATCAGGGCGGCTATCGGGCACTGAAGCTTTCTTT. This translates into CASSLSGRLSGTEAFF.